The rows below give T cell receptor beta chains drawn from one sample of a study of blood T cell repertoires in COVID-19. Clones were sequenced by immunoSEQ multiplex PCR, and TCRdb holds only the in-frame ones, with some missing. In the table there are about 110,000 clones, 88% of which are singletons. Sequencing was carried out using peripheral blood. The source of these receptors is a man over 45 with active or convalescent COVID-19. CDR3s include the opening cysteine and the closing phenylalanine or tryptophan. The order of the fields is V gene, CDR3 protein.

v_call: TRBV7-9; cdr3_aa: CAIHAGPGNEKLFF
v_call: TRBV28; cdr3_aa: CASPRSVVAVYNEQFF
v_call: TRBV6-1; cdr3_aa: CASSEASGISTDTQYF
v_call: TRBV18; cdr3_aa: CASSPQPGTYGYTF
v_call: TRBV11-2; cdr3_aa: CASSPQGRGEQYF
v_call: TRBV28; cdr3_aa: CAWGDSMNTEAFF
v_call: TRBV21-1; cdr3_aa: CASSRGGATDQPQHF
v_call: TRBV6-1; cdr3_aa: CASSEAPGRAGNQPQHF
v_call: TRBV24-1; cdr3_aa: CATRGQGSSYNEQFF
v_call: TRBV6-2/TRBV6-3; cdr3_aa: CASSSPSGGYQPQHF
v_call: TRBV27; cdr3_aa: CASSFLGETEAFF
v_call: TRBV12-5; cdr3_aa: CASGLPRTRSADTQYF
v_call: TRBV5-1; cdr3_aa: CASSTGTSGTDTQYF
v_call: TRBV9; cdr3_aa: CASSVGQGVADTQYF
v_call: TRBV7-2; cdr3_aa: CASSSPEGGGGYTF
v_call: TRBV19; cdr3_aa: CASSIGPPGEQYF
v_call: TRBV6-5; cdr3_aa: CAVGSTFSPLHF
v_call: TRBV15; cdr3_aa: CATSRATSGVRDEQFF
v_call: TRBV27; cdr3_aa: CASSLSAGYEQYF
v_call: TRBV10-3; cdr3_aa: CAISESNWAGTFGYTF
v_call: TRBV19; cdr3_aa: CASSIDGGAHYGYTF
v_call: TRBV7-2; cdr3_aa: CASSLAGAVYGYTF
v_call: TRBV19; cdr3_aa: CASSIRRSLLPNYGYTF
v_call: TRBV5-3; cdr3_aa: CARSGGLGGTKNIQYF
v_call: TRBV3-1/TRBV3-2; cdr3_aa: CASSQEGRNPNYGYTF
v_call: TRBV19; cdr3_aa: CASSIPSGSGSYNEQFF
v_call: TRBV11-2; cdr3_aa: CASSFGVEETQYF
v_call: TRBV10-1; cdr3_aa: CASSEWSSGSPVTDTQYF
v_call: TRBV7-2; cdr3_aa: CASSASGRTYNEQFF
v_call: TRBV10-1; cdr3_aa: CASSDSLTAREQYF
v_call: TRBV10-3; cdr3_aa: CAISESRGVAGAQETQYF
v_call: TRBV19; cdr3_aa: CATSPGQGIRGSPPFF
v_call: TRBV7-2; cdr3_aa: CASSLYPGQLNSPLHF
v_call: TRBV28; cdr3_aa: CASSDGGREETQYF
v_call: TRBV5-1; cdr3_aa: CASSMDRAGYGYTF
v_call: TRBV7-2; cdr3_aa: CASFRGDRYNEQFF
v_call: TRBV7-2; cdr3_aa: CASSSIGGTSYNEQFF
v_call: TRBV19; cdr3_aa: CATAEREGETQYF
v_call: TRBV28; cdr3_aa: CASSLARRGSQTQYF
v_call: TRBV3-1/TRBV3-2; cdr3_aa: CASSSAADDRGRFPQYF
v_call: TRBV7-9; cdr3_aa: CASSSPGISTDTQYF
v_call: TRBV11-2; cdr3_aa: CASSLTSGFVETQYF
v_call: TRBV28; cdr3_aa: CASHSGGGRRHQPQHF
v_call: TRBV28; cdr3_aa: CASSLPGQGRIQYF
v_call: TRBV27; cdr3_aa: CASSLVGQGPVEQYF
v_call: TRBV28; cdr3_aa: CASSFGQGGPYEQYF
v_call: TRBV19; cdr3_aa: CASRDDSRTAFF
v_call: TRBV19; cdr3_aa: CASSGAGDPLNEQFF